This T cell receptor (beta chain) originates from a study of T cell responses to AZD1222 COVID-19 vaccine. Using immunoSEQ multiplex PCR, the repertoire was profiled, and TCRdb retains in-frame clones only, with some absent. Of about 150,000 clones listed, 91% are singletons. The V and J ends lost 5 bases and 3 bases, in that order; junction bases with no gene match: 3. The length of the CDR3 is 13 residues. This receptor was identified in an adult who received the MenACWY meningococcal vaccine as a control. This chain joins TRBV12-3 or TRBV12-4 and TRBJ1-2; TRBD1 aligns across 7 bases. The sequencing used peripheral blood, collected 28 days after the second dose of the MenACWY control vaccine. The CDR3 spells CASSPGTDYGYTF. The CDR3 coding sequence is TGTGCCAGCAGTCCCGGGACAGACTATGGCTACACCTTC.